These 12 T cell receptor beta chains were sequenced from one sample in a study of T cells in Graves' hyperthyroidism and ophthalmopathy. Amplified TCR beta CDR3 regions derived from RNA transcripts. TCR CDR3 regions were first amplified by RT-PCR with HTBI primers. TCRdb used MiXCR to reprocess the multiplex PCR reads, holding one entry per CDR3 protein. This table has 150,000 or so distinct CDR3 sequences, just under 9.5% appearing once. Sequencing was done on a sample of blood. These receptors came from a woman between 18 and 29 years old with Graves' hyperthyroidism that later progressed to Graves' ophthalmopathy.

This clonotype was observed many times. The chain employs TRBV6-2 or TRBV6-3 and TRBJ1-5; 8 nucleotides match TRBD1. The length of the CDR3 is 14 residues. Germline V CDR1 and CDR2: MNHEY, SVGEGT. The J segment lost 8 bases and the V segment lost 11 bases, leaving 14 bases of the junction unmatched. The CDR3 DNA is TGTGCCTCCGAGGACAGGGAACCCACAAAGCCCCAGCATTTT. It codes for CASEDREPTKPQHF.

The sample holds many counts of this clonotype. This chain links TRBV29-1 with TRBJ2-1; no firm D call. Germline V CDR1 and CDR2: SQVTM, ANQGSEA. V lost 0 bases, J lost 15 bases, and 12 bases lay in between. The CDR3 runs 11 residues. The CDR3 nucleotides are TGCAGCGTTGAAGATTACGCGTTCCCGTTCTTC. It specifies CSVEDYAFPFF.

In this sample, this clonotype turned up a few times. A read error may be the cause here, since a much bigger clone is one base away. The rearrangement links TRBV20-1 to TRBJ2-3; 8 bases align to TRBD2. V lost 2 bases to trimming and J lost 0 bases; unmatched junction nucleotides: 1. The CDR3 runs 14 residues. Germline-derived CDR1 and CDR2 are DFQATT and SNEGSKA (reference sequence). The CDR3 spells CSARPGGSTDTQYF. The DNA for the CDR3 is TGCAGTGCTAGACCGGGGGGGAGCACAGATACGCAGTATTTT.

This clonotype was picked up a small number of times. The chain couples TRBV5-1 to TRBJ1-6, with D possibly being TRBD1 (6 bases). Trimming removed 1 base from V and 10 bases from J, with 15 bases in between. The CDR3 loop spans 15 amino acids. Germline V gene sequence: CDR1 SGHRS, CDR2 YFSETQ. In DNA form, the CDR3 reads TGCGCCAGCAGCTTGATCTCAGGGGAGTCATCACCCCTCCACTTT. Residues: CASSLISGESSPLHF.

There are a few counts of this clonotype. The chain links TRBV5-4 to TRBJ1-1; D is ambiguous. There are 12 residues in the CDR3. Germline CDR1 is SGHNT and CDR2 is YYREEE (reference sequence). The V and J ends lost 0 bases and 7 bases respectively, with 7 bases between them. In DNA form, the CDR3 reads TGTGCCAGCAGCTTGGCGGGTATTGAAGCTTTCTTT. This translates into CASSLAGIEAFF.

In its sample, this clonotype was seen many times. V and J are TRBV6-2 or TRBV6-3 and TRBJ2-7, with TRBD2 as a possible D gene (6 bases). V lost 4 bases and J 2 bases, leaving 21 bases between the germline ends. The CDR3 is 17 residues long. Per the germline V gene, CDR1 is MNHEY and CDR2 is SVGEGT. Here the CDR3 reads CASSFTPIRREAYEQYF. The CDR3 DNA follows: TGTGCCAGCAGTTTTACCCCTATCCGGAGGGAAGCCTACGAGCAGTACTTC.

This clonotype has ten or more counts. The chain links TRBV3-1 to TRBJ1-1, with a weak D call TRBD1 (5 bases). From germline, CDR1 is LGHDT and CDR2 YNNKEL (reference sequence). Trimming took off 5 bases at V and 11 bases at J, with 15 bases between the two ends. CDR3 length: 12 amino acids. The CDR3 bases are TGTGCCAGCAGCGAAGGGACGCCGGTGGCTTTCTTT. It yields the protein CASSEGTPVAFF.

This clonotype was detected many times. This chain links TRBV30 with TRBJ2-1; a weak D match, TRBD1 (5 bases). This CDR3 is built from 13 residues. In germline, CDR1 is GTSNPN, CDR2 SVGIG (reference sequence). Trimming left V 3 bases short and J 9 bases short, with 15 bases between. The CDR3 sequence: CAWSGLSRGEQFF. The CDR3 bases are TGTGCCTGGAGCGGCTTATCAAGGGGTGAGCAGTTCTTC.

This chain links TRBV15 with TRBJ2-1, with 10 bases that match TRBD2. This CDR3 region has 15 residues. Losses at the gene ends were 2 bases for V and 8 bases for J; bases not matched to a gene: 6. The germline gives CDR1 LNHNV, CDR2 YYDKDF (reference sequence). CDR3 residues: CATSRLAGASDEQFF. As DNA, the CDR3 is TGTGCCACCAGCAGACTAGCGGGAGCATCAGATGAGCAGTTCTTC.

There are a few counts of this clonotype. This chain uses TRBV7-6 with TRBJ1-1, with unresolved D. Germline V gene data show CDR1 as SGHVS and CDR2 as FNYEAQ. V was pared by 2 bases and J by 0 bases, with 7 bases between. CDR3 length: 14 amino acids. CDR3 loop: CASSLSEMNTEAFF. The CDR3 coding sequence is TGTGCCAGCAGCTTATCAGAAATGAACACTGAAGCTTTCTTT. Based on the CDR3 plus reference TRBV7-6 and TRBJ1-1, the full variable domain is GAGVSQSPRYKVTKRGQDVALRCDPISGHVSLYWYRQALGQGPEFLTYFNYEAQQDKSGLPNDRFSAERPEGSISTLTIQRTEQRDSAMYRCASSLSEMNTEAFFGQGTRLTVV.

In this sample, this clonotype turned up a few times. The gene calls are TRBV2 and TRBJ1-1; tentative D call: TRBD1 (6 bases). The ends were cut back, 8 bases at V and 3 bases at J, with 7 bases in the middle. This CDR3 has 11 amino acids. Germline-derived CDR1 and CDR2 are SNHLY and FYNNEI. CDR3 in amino acids: CASRGHTEAFF. The CDR3 nucleotides are TGTGCCAGCCGGGGGCACACTGAAGCTTTCTTT.

This clonotype was seen at least ten times. The V and J genes are TRBV12-3 or TRBV12-4 and TRBJ2-3; a possible D gene is TRBD1 (5 bases). This CDR3 is 13 amino acids long. Trimming pared 6 bases from V and 5 bases from J, leaving 12 bases between. The CDR3 nucleotides are TGTGCCAGCAGCCAAAAGGGGTTAGATACGCAGTATTTT. It encodes CASSQKGLDTQYF.